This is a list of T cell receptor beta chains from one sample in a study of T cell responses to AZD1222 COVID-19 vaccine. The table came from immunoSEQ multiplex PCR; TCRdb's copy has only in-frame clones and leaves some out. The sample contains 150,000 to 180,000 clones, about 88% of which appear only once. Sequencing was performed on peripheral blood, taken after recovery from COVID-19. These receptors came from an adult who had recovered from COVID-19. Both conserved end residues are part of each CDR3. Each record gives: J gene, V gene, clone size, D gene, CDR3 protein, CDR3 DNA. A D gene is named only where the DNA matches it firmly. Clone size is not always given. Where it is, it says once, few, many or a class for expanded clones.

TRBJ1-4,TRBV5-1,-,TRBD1,CASSPDPGQGSNEKLFF,TGCGCCAGCAGCCCTGACCCGGGACAGGGCTCAAATGAAAAACTGTTTTTT
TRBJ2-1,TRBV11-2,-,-,CASSLAARVQFF,TGTGCCAGCAGCTTAGCGGCTAGGGTACAGTTCTTC
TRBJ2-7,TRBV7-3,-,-,CASSLILAGPYEQYF,TGTGCCAGCAGCTTAATCCTGGCAGGGCCCTACGAGCAGTACTTC
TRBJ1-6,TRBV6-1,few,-,CASSEAILWTPEGPLHF,TGTGCCAGCAGTGAAGCTATTTTATGGACGCCTGAGGGGCCCCTCCACTTT
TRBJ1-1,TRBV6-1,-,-,CASSERGLGRGTEAFF,TGTGCCAGCAGTGAAAGAGGGTTGGGTAGGGGCACTGAAGCTTTCTTT
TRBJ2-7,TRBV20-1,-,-,CSASSGYEQYF,TGCAGTGCTAGTTCAGGTTACGAGCAGTACTTC
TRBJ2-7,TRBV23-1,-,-,CASSPNGDEQYF,TGCGCCAGCAGTCCCAACGGAGACGAGCAGTACTTC
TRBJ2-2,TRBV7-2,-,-,CASSLGQGSRELFF,TGTGCCAGCAGCTTAGGGCAGGGGAGTAGGGAGCTGTTTTTT
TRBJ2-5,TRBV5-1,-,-,CASSPDGRMAQYF,TGCGCCAGCAGCCCGGACGGACGGATGGCCCAGTACTTC
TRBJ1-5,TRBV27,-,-,CASRPLGRNQPQHF,TGTGCCAGCAGACCCTTGGGTCGCAATCAGCCCCAGCATTTT
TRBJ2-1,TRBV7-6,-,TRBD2,CASSLAGGSNHNEQFF,TGTGCCAGCAGCTTAGCGGGGGGGTCTAACCACAATGAGCAGTTCTTC
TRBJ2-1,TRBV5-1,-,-,CASSPRQSSYNEQFF,TGCGCCAGCAGCCCTCGGCAAAGCTCCTACAATGAGCAGTTCTTC
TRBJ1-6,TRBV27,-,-,CASSLGVRSPLHF,TGTGCCAGCAGTTTGGGGGTACGTTCACCCCTCCACTTT
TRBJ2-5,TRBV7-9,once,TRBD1,CASSSTGAETQYF,TGTGCCAGCAGCTCGACAGGGGCAGAGACCCAGTACTTC
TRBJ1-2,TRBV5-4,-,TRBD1,CASSTRGRVNYGYTF,TGTGCCAGCAGCACCAGGGGGCGCGTTAACTATGGCTACACCTTC
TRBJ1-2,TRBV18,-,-,CASSPQGRYGYTF,TGTGCCAGCTCACCACAGGGGCGCTATGGCTACACCTTC
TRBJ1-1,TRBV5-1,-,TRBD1,CASSSGQGGTEAFF,TGCGCCAGCAGCTCGGGACAGGGGGGCACTGAAGCTTTCTTT
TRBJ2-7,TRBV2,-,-,CASRDLGGPSHEQYF,TGTGCCAGCAGGGATCTCGGGGGGCCGTCCCACGAGCAGTACTTC
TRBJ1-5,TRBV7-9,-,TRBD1,CASSPGTDQPQHF,TGTGCCAGCAGCCCCGGGACAGATCAGCCCCAGCATTTT
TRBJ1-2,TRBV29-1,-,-,CSVESMALYGYTF,TGCAGCGTTGAATCCATGGCCCTTTATGGCTACACCTTC
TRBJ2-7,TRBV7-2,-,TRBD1,CASSPGQGQEQYF,TGTGCCAGCAGCCCGGGACAGGGCCAGGAGCAGTACTTC
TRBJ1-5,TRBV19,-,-,CASSGKSNQPQHF,TGTGCCAGTAGCGGTAAGAGCAATCAGCCCCAGCATTTT
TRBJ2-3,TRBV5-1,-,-,CASSLGGSKEYAQYF,TGCGCCAGCAGCTTGGGTGGAAGCAAGGAATACGCGCAGTATTTT
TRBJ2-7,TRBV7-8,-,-,CASSMTSQGYEQYF,TGTGCCAGCAGCATGACCTCCCAAGGCTACGAGCAGTACTTC
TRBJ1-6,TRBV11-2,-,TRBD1,CASSSQGADSPLHF,TGTGCCAGCAGCTCGCAGGGGGCCGATTCACCCCTCCACTTT
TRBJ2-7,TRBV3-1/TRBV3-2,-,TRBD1,CASSHWDRGHEQYF,TGTGCCAGCAGCCACTGGGACAGGGGGCACGAGCAGTACTTC
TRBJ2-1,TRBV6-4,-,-,CASSEAGKYNEQFF,TGTGCCAGCAGTGAAGCAGGGAAGTACAATGAGCAGTTCTTC
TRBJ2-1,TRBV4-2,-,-,CASSQVGLDSYNEQFF,TGTGCCAGCAGCCAAGTAGGGCTAGACTCCTACAATGAGCAGTTCTTC
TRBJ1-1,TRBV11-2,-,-,CASSFWADTEAFF,TGTGCCAGCAGCTTTTGGGCGGACACTGAAGCTTTCTTT
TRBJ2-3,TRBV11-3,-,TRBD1,CASSLGQGASDTQYF,TGTGCCAGCAGCTTAGGTCAGGGGGCGTCAGATACGCAGTATTTT
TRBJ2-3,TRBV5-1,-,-,CASRDTGVSTDTQYF,TGCGCCAGCAGGGACACCGGTGTGAGCACAGATACGCAGTATTTT
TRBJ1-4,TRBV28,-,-,CASSPLDATNEKLFF,TGTGCCAGCAGTCCTCTCGACGCAACTAATGAAAAACTGTTTTTT
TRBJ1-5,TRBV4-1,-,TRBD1,CASSREGDSQRNQPQHF,TGCGCCAGCAGCCGAGAGGGGGACAGTCAACGCAATCAGCCCCAGCATTTT
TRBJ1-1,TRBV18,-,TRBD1,CASSPNRTGRYTEAFF,TGTGCCAGCTCACCGAATCGGACAGGGAGGTATACTGAAGCTTTCTTT
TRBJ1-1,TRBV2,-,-,CASGDDTEAFF,TGTGCCAGCGGAGATGACACTGAAGCTTTCTTT
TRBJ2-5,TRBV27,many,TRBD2,CASSEGLAGLRETQYF,TGTGCCAGCAGTGAGGGACTAGCGGGATTAAGGGAGACCCAGTACTTC
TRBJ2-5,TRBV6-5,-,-,CASSPTPVETQYF,TGTGCCAGCAGTCCGACACCTGTGGAGACCCAGTACTTC
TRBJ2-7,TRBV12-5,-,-,CASGFMTGGWNEQYF,TGTGCTAGTGGTTTTATGACTGGGGGGTGGAACGAGCAGTACTTC
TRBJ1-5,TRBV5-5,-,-,CASSLEPTVNQPQHF,TGTGCCAGCAGCTTGGAACCTACGGTTAATCAGCCCCAGCATTTT
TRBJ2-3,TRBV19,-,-,CASEGSADTQYF,TGTGCCAGCGAGGGAAGCGCAGATACGCAGTATTTT
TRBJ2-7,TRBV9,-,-,CASGVLRGRYEQYF,TGTGCCAGCGGAGTGTTGAGAGGGCGATACGAGCAGTACTTC
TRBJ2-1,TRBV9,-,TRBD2,CASSVETSGNNEQFF,TGTGCCAGCAGCGTAGAGACTAGCGGAAACAATGAGCAGTTCTTC
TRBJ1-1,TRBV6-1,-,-,CASSEGTAAFF,TGTGCCAGCAGTGAGGGGACTGCGGCTTTCTTT
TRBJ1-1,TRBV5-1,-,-,CASSLGEPGKAFF,TGCGCCAGCAGCTTGGGAGAGCCAGGGAAAGCTTTCTTT
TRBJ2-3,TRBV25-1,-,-,CASSEYGRSDTQYF,TGTGCCAGCAGTGAATATGGGCGTTCAGATACGCAGTATTTT
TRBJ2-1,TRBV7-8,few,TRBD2,CASSLGGTSRYNEQFF,TGTGCCAGCAGCCTTGGGGGGACTAGCAGATACAATGAGCAGTTCTTC
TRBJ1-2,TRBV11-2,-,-,CASSPDSAVPYGYTF,TGTGCCAGCAGCCCGGACAGTGCAGTGCCATATGGCTACACCTTC
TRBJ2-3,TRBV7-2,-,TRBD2,CASSPGLARTDTQYF,TGTGCCAGCAGTCCGGGACTAGCGCGCACAGATACGCAGTATTTT
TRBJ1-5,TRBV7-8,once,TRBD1,CASSLGQVGNQPQHF,TGTGCCAGCAGCTTGGGACAGGTGGGCAATCAGCCCCAGCATTTT
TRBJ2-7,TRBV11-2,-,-,CASSLGVGDYEQYF,TGTGCCAGCAGCCTCGGGGTAGGGGACTACGAGCAGTACTTC
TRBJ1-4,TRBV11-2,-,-,CASSPIGAPNEKLFF,TGTGCCAGCAGCCCCATAGGGGCCCCTAATGAAAAACTGTTTTTT
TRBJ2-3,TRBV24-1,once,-,CATSDSDADSTDTQYF,TGTGCCACCAGTGACTCAGACGCAGATAGCACAGATACGCAGTATTTT
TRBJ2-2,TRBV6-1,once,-,CASSHRAPGTGELFF,TGTGCCAGCAGCCACAGGGCCCCAGGAACCGGGGAGCTGTTTTTT
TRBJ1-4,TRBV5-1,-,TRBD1,CASSGRQGTNEKLFF,TGCGCCAGCAGCGGTAGACAGGGAACTAATGAAAAACTGTTTTTT
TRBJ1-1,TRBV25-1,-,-,CASSGTYYTEAFF,TGTGCCAGCAGTGGAACCTACTACACTGAAGCTTTCTTT
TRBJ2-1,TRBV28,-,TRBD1,CASRRDSHEQFF,TGTGCCAGCAGAAGGGACAGTCATGAGCAGTTCTTC
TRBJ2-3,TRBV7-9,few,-,CASSPGLDTQYF,TGTGCCAGCAGCCCCGGTCTGGATACGCAGTATTTT
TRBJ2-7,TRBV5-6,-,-,CASSLRSGVYEQYF,TGTGCCAGCAGCTTGAGGTCGGGGGTCTACGAGCAGTACTTC
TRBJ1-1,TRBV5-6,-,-,CASMSSWGTEAFF,TGTGCCAGCATGTCGTCATGGGGTACTGAAGCTTTCTTT
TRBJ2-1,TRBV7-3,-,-,CASSLFRLPITYNEQFF,TGTGCCAGCAGCTTATTTAGGCTCCCCATTACCTACAATGAGCAGTTCTTC